Presented here are 20 T cell receptor beta chains from one specimen sequenced in a study of Graves' ophthalmopathy and Graves' hyperthyroidism. As the template, RNA transcripts were used to amplify TCR beta CDR3 regions. An initial RT-PCR round employing HTBI primers preceded a second-round multiplex PCR. From the multiplex PCR reads, TCRdb called clonotypes with MiXCR, one entry per CDR3 protein. Here the sample spans 200,000 to 250,000 distinct CDR3 sequences, 20% to 25% being singletons. The material sequenced was peripheral blood. The receptors were sampled from a woman between 45 and 60 years old with Graves' ophthalmopathy.

This clonotype has a count of ten or more. The chain employs TRBV5-1 and TRBJ2-7; TRBD2 aligns across 12 bases. The CDR3 is made up of 15 amino acids. With V trimmed by 3 bases and J by 2 bases, 3 bases remained unmatched. Germline loops: CDR1 SGHRS, CDR2 YFSETQ. Here the CDR3 reads CASSSGTSGPYEQYF. The CDR3 bases are TGCGCCAGCAGCTCGGGGACTAGCGGGCCCTACGAGCAGTACTTC.

In this sample, this clonotype turned up many times. The rearrangement joins TRBV2 to TRBJ1-1; D may be TRBD1 (6 bases). This CDR3 has 14 amino acids. Per the germline V gene, CDR1 is SNHLY and CDR2 is FYNNEI. The V and J ends lost 7 bases and 0 bases respectively, with 12 bases between them. CDR3 region: CASNIGQLNTEAFF. CDR3 nucleotides: TGTGCCAGCAACATAGGACAGCTGAACACTGAAGCTTTCTTT.

The chain combines TRBV12-3 or TRBV12-4 with TRBJ1-2; a weak D match, TRBD1 (6 bases). Trimming took 6 bases from V and 8 from J, leaving 16 bases between them. The length of the CDR3 is 13 residues. CDR3 sequence: CASSFPQGHGYTF. The CDR3 DNA is TGTGCCAGCAGCTTTCCACAGGGCCACGGCTACACCTTC.

The table lists this clonotype with many counts. The gene calls are TRBV12-3 or TRBV12-4 and TRBJ2-4; tentative D call: TRBD2 (6 bases). The CDR3 covers 14 residues. V was shortened by 3 bases and J by 3 bases, with 9 bases between the two germline ends. CDR3 sequence: CASSLTEGKNIQYF. Here the CDR3 DNA reads TGTGCCAGCAGTTTGACGGAGGGCAAAAACATTCAGTACTTC.

Comments on this clonotype: A much more abundant neighbour one base away suggests this may be a read error. V and J are TRBV3-1 and TRBJ2-5; D gene uncertain. The CDR3 has 15 amino acids. The V end lost 3 bases, the J end lost 5 bases, and 16 bases lay between the germline ends. In germline, CDR1 is LGHDT, CDR2 YNNKEL (reference sequence). The CDR3 nucleotides are TGTGCCAGCAGCCAGGCCAGGATCCTTCGGGAGACCCAGTACTTC. It yields the protein CASSQARILRETQYF.

This rearrangement joins TRBV7-2 to TRBJ2-5; no clear D. This CDR3 is built from 12 residues. Between the trimmed V and J ends, which lost 4 bases and 7 bases, there was a span of 10 bases. Germline lookup yields CDR1 SGHTA and CDR2 FQGNSA. The CDR3 loop reads CASSSSLWTQYF. As DNA, the CDR3 is TGTGCCAGCAGCTCTTCCTTGTGGACCCAGTACTTC.

Comment on this clonotype: An end of the junction differs from the germline gene, which may be a read error. J is TRBJ1-5 and V is TRBV6-5; D not resolved. The CDR3 spans 13 residues. Germline CDR1 and CDR2: MNHEY and SVGAGI. This CDR3 is CASSDSLRGPQHF. CDR3 DNA: TGTGCCAGCAGTGACTCGCTGCGTGGGCCCCAGCATTTT.

This clonotype was observed a handful of times. V usage is TRBV19 and J usage is TRBJ2-2; 9 positions match TRBD1. Germline values: CDR1 LNHDA, CDR2 SQIVND (reference sequence). This CDR3 contains 15 residues. The J segment lost 4 bases and the V segment lost 5 bases, leaving 5 bases of the junction unmatched. In nucleotides, the CDR3 is TGTGCCAGTAGTCAACAGGGGGCAGCCACCGGGGAGCTGTTTTTT. The encoded protein is CASSQQGAATGELFF.

At least ten counts were recorded for this clonotype. The genes are TRBV6-1 and TRBJ2-7, with D unclear. The CDR3 has 16 residues. Germline V gives CDR1 MNHNS, CDR2 SASEGT. The germline V and J ends were trimmed by 2 bases and 7 bases, with 21 bases remaining between them. CDR3 DNA sequence: TGTGCCAGCAGTGAACCGGGTAGGGCGAAGTCGGAGGAGCAGTACTTC. Residues: CASSEPGRAKSEEQYF.

With regard to this clonotype: The junction shows a germline mismatch at one end, possibly a read error. The chain links TRBV6-1 to TRBJ2-7; 7 bases are a match to TRBD2. CDR1 is MNHNS and CDR2 is SASEGT in the germline V gene. The CDR3 covers 15 residues. The CDR3 loop is CASSLRNSGQSEQSF. The CDR3 region has the DNA TGTGCCAGCAGCCTCCGTAATAGCGGGCAAAGCGAGCAGTCCTTC.

Ten or more counts support this clonotype. The V gene is TRBV9, the J gene TRBJ2-7; D is unresolved. Between the trimmed V and J ends, which lost 0 bases and 3 bases, there was a span of 10 bases. CDR3 size: 14 residues. Germline lookup yields CDR1 SGDLS and CDR2 YYNGEE. The CDR3 region is CASSVEPLSYEQYF. CDR3 in DNA: TGTGCCAGCAGCGTAGAACCTCTAAGCTACGAGCAGTACTTC.

About this clonotype itself: A read error may produce the germline difference seen at one junction end. The chain combines TRBV5-1 with TRBJ1-2; 8 bases fit TRBD1. CDR1 is SGHRS and CDR2 is YFSETQ in the germline V gene. The CDR3 is 13 amino acids. The CDR3 bases are TGCGGCAGCAGCTCGGGGACAGGCGGGGGCTACACCTTC. The encoded protein is CGSSSGTGGGYTF.

V is TRBV27 and J is TRBJ2-7; a possible D gene is TRBD1 (5 bases). The V gene lost 5 bases and the J gene lost 3 bases, with 17 bases spanning the gap. This CDR3 is 15 amino acids long. Germline V gives CDR1 MNHEY, CDR2 SMNVEV (reference sequence). The DNA of the CDR3 is TGTGCCAGCAGTGAACAGGCAGGGTTCGGCTACGAGCAGTACTTC. It encodes CASSEQAGFGYEQYF.

Ten or more counts support this clonotype. The rearrangement links TRBV19 to TRBJ1-2, with 8 bases matching TRBD1. J lost 2 bases, V lost 7 bases, and 9 bases had no gene match. Looked up from germline, CDR1 is LNHDA and CDR2 is SQIVND (reference sequence). The length of the CDR3 is 15 residues. The CDR3 sequence is CASIGGGTGNYGYTF. In nucleotides, the CDR3 is TGTGCCAGTATCGGAGGGGGGACAGGAAACTATGGCTACACCTTC.

This clonotype was seen repeatedly, ten times or more. The rearrangement uses TRBV30 and TRBJ2-4; D remains unclear. V was pared by 1 base and J by 6 bases, with 13 bases between. In germline, CDR1 is GTSNPN, CDR2 SVGIG (reference sequence). The CDR3 contains 14 residues. The chain's CDR3 is CAWSDLVPGNIQYF. CDR3 DNA sequence: TGTGCCTGGAGTGATTTGGTTCCGGGAAACATTCAGTACTTC.

This chain connects TRBV24-1 to TRBJ2-5; D is possibly TRBD2 (5 bases). With 5 bases removed from V and 5 bases from J, the gap between germline ends came to 17 bases. Germline V CDR1 and CDR2: KGHDR, SFDVKD. The CDR3 is 15 amino acids. Here the CDR3 reads CATSVGRGTAETQYF. CDR3 DNA: TGTGCCACCAGTGTTGGACGGGGAACGGCGGAGACCCAGTACTTC.

In its sample, this clonotype was seen a few times. V and J are TRBV24-1 and TRBJ2-7, with TRBD1 identical over 10 bases. CDR3 length: 16 residues. V lost 3 bases, J lost 7 bases, and 11 bases stayed unmatched. Germline assignment: CDR1 KGHDR and CDR2 SFDVKD. CDR3 DNA sequence: TGTGCCACCAGTGATCCGGGACAGGGGACCACCGGGGAGCAGTACTTC. It translates to CATSDPGQGTTGEQYF.

Ten or more counts support this clonotype. V is TRBV7-8 and J is TRBJ2-7; D is uncertain. V was clipped by 1 base and J by 2 bases, with 12 bases between them. Looked up from germline, CDR1 is SGHVS and CDR2 is FQNEAQ. The CDR3 runs to 15 residues. The CDR3, as DNA: TGTGCCAGCAGCTTAGTTGGAGCGCCCACCTACGAGCAGTACTTC. Translated: CASSLVGAPTYEQYF.

This clonotype was counted many times. This chain joins TRBV19 and TRBJ2-5; 8 bases agree with TRBD2. This CDR3 region has 15 residues. Germline V gene sequence: CDR1 LNHDA, CDR2 SQIVND (reference sequence). V shed 3 bases and J 5 bases; nucleotides not matched to a gene: 8. CDR3 sequence reads: CASSMYGTGGETQYF. CDR3 nucleotides: TGTGCCAGTAGTATGTACGGGACGGGAGGGGAGACCCAGTACTTC.

This clonotype was seen repeatedly, ten times or more. The chain has TRBV25-1 and TRBJ2-7; D is tentatively TRBD1 or TRBD2 (6 bases each). Germline V lookup: CDR1 MGHDK, CDR2 SYGVNS. The CDR3 covers 13 residues. The V and J ends lost 5 bases and 7 bases respectively, with 15 bases between them. CDR3 sequence (DNA): TGTGCCAGCAGTCTCGGGGGCCAGGGAGAGCAGTACTTC. Encoded protein: CASSLGGQGEQYF.